The source of this T cell receptor beta chain is a study of cytomegalovirus exposure and HLA in healthy donors. Findings and caveats of the study: A later analysis found that most CMV-associated TCR beta chains appeared HLA-restricted.

About this clone itself: Its matching antigen is unknown.

60 Vbeta and 13 Jbeta primers were used in PCR. Here immunoSEQ multiplex PCR was the method, and the copy in TCRdb shows in-frame clones only, minus some. This table has under 200,000 clones, around 85% appearing once. Germline loops: CDR1 SEHNR, CDR2 FQNEAQ (reference sequence). The CDR3 loop spans 15 amino acids. V dropped 3 bases and J dropped 2 bases, with 12 bases sitting between them. The sequenced sample consisted of PBMCs. The sequence derives from a man aged 50-59 years in good health and CMV-seronegative. The genes are TRBV7-9 and TRBJ2-3; no clear D gene. This chain's CDR3 is CASSLGPIPTDTQYF. In DNA, the CDR3 is TGTGCCAGCAGCTTGGGCCCGATACCCACAGATACGCAGTATTTT.